This T cell receptor (beta chain) originates from a study of T cell responses to AZD1222 COVID-19 vaccine. Points on this clone: The antigen is undetermined.

This CDR3 is 19 amino acids long. The junction had 11 bases not matched to a gene; V was cut back by 1 base and J by 3 bases. In germline, CDR1 is KGHSH, CDR2 LQKENI. Method: immunoSEQ multiplex PCR; TCRdb's copy keeps in-frame clones and lacks some. The table lists 95,000 to 110,000 clones, around 90% of them singletons. The study's findings and limits: CD4 TCRs linked to vaccination spanned spike, dominating at 160-218 and 743-854.

The J gene is TRBJ1-5, the V gene TRBV18; the match to TRBD1 covers 11 bases. This specimen consisted of peripheral blood, obtained 28 days after the second AZD1222 dose. The clonotype was recovered from an adult who received the AZD1222 COVID-19 vaccine. CDR3 in DNA: TGTGCCAGCTCACCACAAAGGACAGGGGGCTACGTGGACAATCAGCCCCAGCATTTT. It codes for CASSPQRTGGYVDNQPQHF.